This TCR beta chain was sequenced during a study of prognosis after radiotherapy for stage I lung cancer. For the study at large: In some eleven patients the tumors were adenocarcinoma, and in 7 or 8 they were squamous cell carcinoma.

This clonotype was seen ten or more times. This CDR3 spans 15 amino acids. Germline-derived CDR1 and CDR2 are MGHRA and YSYEKL. V was shortened by 0 bases and J by 8 bases, with 16 bases between the two germline ends. Template was genomic DNA; TCR beta CDR3 amplified in two multiplex PCR rounds. Each TRBV and TRBJ gene had its own primer in the first PCR round. Each CDR3 protein gets one entry after TCRdb re-called the multiplex PCR reads with MiXCR. The profile shows roughly 12,000 distinct CDR3 sequences, roughly 32% of them singletons. This rearrangement joins TRBV4-1 to TRBJ1-2; TRBD1 is a possible D gene (6 bases). The sequence was collected from a donor aged 50 or older with non-small cell lung cancer. Material: PBMCs, obtained before or after stereotactic body radiation therapy (not recorded which). CDR3 bases: TGCGCCAGCAGCCAAGACCCCGGGACAAGTAGGGGCTACACCTTC. Amino acid sequence: CASSQDPGTSRGYTF.